Reported below is one T cell receptor (beta chain). The germline CDR1 and CDR2 sequences are SGHTA and FQGNSA. The CDR3 has 17 residues. The V and J ends lost 5 bases and 9 bases, in that order; junction bases with no gene match: 17. The sample is drawn from a study of blood T cell repertoires in COVID-19. Assay: immunoSEQ multiplex PCR; the TCRdb copy retains only in-frame clones and omits some. The table records tens of thousands of clones, more than 70% of them present only once. Sequencing was done on a sample of peripheral blood. The TCR was taken from a human donor in a cohort sampled during active COVID-19. The chain is built from TRBV7-2 and TRBJ2-7, with 12 bases lining up with TRBD2. In DNA, the CDR3 is TGTGCCAGCAGCGTATTCCCTCAGGAGACTAGCGGGAGAGGGCAGTACTTC. It specifies CASSVFPQETSGRGQYF.